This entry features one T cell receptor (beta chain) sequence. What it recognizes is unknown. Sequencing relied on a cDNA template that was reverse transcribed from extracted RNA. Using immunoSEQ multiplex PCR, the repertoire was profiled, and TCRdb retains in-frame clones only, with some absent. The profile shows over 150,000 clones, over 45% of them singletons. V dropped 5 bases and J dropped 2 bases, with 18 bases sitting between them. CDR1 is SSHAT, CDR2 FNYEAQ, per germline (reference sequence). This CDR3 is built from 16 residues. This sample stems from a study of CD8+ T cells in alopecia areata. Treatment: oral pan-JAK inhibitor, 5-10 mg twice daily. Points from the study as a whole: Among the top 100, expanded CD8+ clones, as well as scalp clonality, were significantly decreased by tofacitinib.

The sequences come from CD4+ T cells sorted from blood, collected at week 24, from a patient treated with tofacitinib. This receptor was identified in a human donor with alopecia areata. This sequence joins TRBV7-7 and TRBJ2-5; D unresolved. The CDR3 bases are TGTGCCAGCAGCCGAACTCCCCGGGTCCGGCAAGAGACCCAGTACTTC. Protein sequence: CASSRTPRVRQETQYF.